This T cell receptor (beta chain) was found in a study of blood T cell repertoires in COVID-19. About the research overall: Collection of acute and convalescent COVID-19 samples took place in the United States, Italy and Spain. PBMCs, B-cell-depleted T cells, or T cells provided the cDNA or gDNA that made up the material.

This CDR3 contains 12 residues. V dropped 6 bases and J dropped 4 bases, with 9 bases sitting between them. CDR1 is KGHSH and CDR2 is LQKENI in the germline V gene. In the authors' workflow: Reference gene primer amplification yielded estimated nucleated cell counts. TCRdb's copy holds only in-frame clones and misses some; the assay was immunoSEQ multiplex PCR. The D gene and trimming were derived from the DNA, and the V and J assignments and clone size from that table. Of about 87,000 clones in the sample, 70% to 85% were seen once. Seattle patient enrollment occurred during active infection, with longitudinal follow-up thereafter.

This TCR was recovered from a woman over 75 with COVID-19, enrolled during active disease. The specimen was peripheral blood. The genes are TRBV18 and TRBJ1-1; D ambiguous. The CDR3 DNA follows: TGTGCCAGCTCCACCCCCGGCACTGAAGCTTTCTTT. This encodes CASSTPGTEAFF.